What follows are 10 T cell receptor beta chains derived from one specimen sequenced in a study of radiation and T cells in renal cell carcinoma. Documented time point: blood 4 weeks post-SBRT, at nephrectomy. Treatment: 15 Gy SBRT to primary tumor, nephrectomy 4 weeks later. The assay was immunoSEQ multiplex PCR, and TCRdb's table has in-frame clones only and misses some. The data show 40,000 to 50,000 clones, roughly 85% seen once. This sample comprised blood, obtained from a patient whose treatment included radiotherapy and nephrectomy. The receptors come from an older woman with renal cell carcinoma.

The chain has TRBV6-1 and TRBJ2-7, with D unclear. The CDR3 loop spans 13 amino acids. Trimming took off 1 base at V and 0 bases at J, with 4 bases between the two ends. The germline gives CDR1 MNHNS, CDR2 SASEGT. The CDR3 spells CASSEVGSYEQYF. CDR3 bases: TGTGCCAGCAGTGAAGTAGGCTCCTACGAGCAGTACTTC.

This chain links TRBV25-1 with TRBJ2-1, with 10 positions matching TRBD2. The V gene end was trimmed by 6 bases and the J gene end by 4 bases; junction bases not matched to a gene: 6. This CDR3 has 15 amino acids. Germline V gene sequence: CDR1 MGHDK, CDR2 SYGVNS. This CDR3 reads CASRGLAGVYNEQFF. CDR3 sequence (DNA): TGTGCCAGCAGAGGCCTAGCGGGGGTATACAATGAGCAGTTCTTC.

The chain joins TRBV6-6 to TRBJ2-2, with D possibly matching TRBD2 (5 bases). From germline, CDR1 is MNHNY and CDR2 SVGAGI (reference sequence). The CDR3 loop spans 16 amino acids. V was cut by 1 base and J by 0 bases, with 9 bases left in between. The CDR3 DNA is TGTGCCAGCAGTTACTTCCCGGGGACGAACACCGGGGAGCTGTTTTTT. It specifies CASSYFPGTNTGELFF.

This chain uses TRBV5-4 with TRBJ2-5; a weak D match, TRBD1 (6 bases). The CDR3 is 13 amino acids. CDR1 and CDR2 (germline): SGHNT, YYREEE (reference sequence). The V gene lost 4 bases and the J gene lost 1 base, with 8 bases spanning the gap. The CDR3 nucleotides read TGTGCCAGCAGCCTGGACAGCCAAGAGACCCAGTACTTC. Residues: CASSLDSQETQYF.

This clone showed up just a few times. The chain carries TRBV10-3 and TRBJ2-7; 11 bases are a match to TRBD1. Germline CDR1 and CDR2: ENHRY and SYGVKD. Trimming removed 7 bases from V and 4 bases from J; junction bases left unmatched: 6. The length of the CDR3 is 14 residues. CDR3 nucleotide sequence: TGTGCCATCATCATGGGACAGGGGGATTACGAGCAGTACTTC. This encodes CAIIMGQGDYEQYF.

The chain links TRBV19 to TRBJ1-2; unclear D gene. Germline V gene lookup returns CDR1 LNHDA and CDR2 SQIVND (reference sequence). V lost 1 base and J lost 7, with 10 bases in between. This CDR3 spans 13 amino acids. CDR3 sequence (DNA): TGTGCCAGTAGTATAGGCCAGGCGGTTGGCTACACCTTC. Its protein product is CASSIGQAVGYTF.

The chain links TRBV5-4 to TRBJ2-1; 11 bases align to TRBD2. With V trimmed by 7 bases and J by 4 bases, 7 bases remained unmatched. The germline CDR1 and CDR2 sequences are SGHNT and YYREEE (reference sequence). The CDR3 consists of 15 residues. The DNA of the CDR3 is TGTGCCAGCGGCACTAGCGGGAGCAAGTACAATGAGCAGTTCTTC. Its translation: CASGTSGSKYNEQFF.

The V gene is TRBV5-1, the J gene TRBJ1-1; possible D gene TRBD1, 5 bases. Germline loops: CDR1 SGHRS, CDR2 YFSETQ. V was pared by 3 bases and J by 12 bases, with 18 bases between. This CDR3 has 13 residues. CDR3 sequence reads: CASSSAQGRVTFF. CDR3 nucleotide sequence: TGCGCCAGCAGCTCCGCTCAGGGCAGGGTGACTTTCTTT. Full variable domain (outside the CDR3, taken from reference TRBV5-1 and TRBJ1-1): KAGVTQTPRYLIKTRGQQVTLSCSPISGHRSVSWYQQTPGQGLQFLFEYFSETQRNKGNFPGRFSGRQFSNSRSEMNVSTLELGDSALYLCASSSAQGRVTFFGQGTRLTVV.

The chain has TRBV6-6 and TRBJ1-1; 8 bases are a match to TRBD1. V was clipped by 5 bases and J by 1 base; unmatched bases: 3. The CDR3 covers 14 residues. CDR1 MNHNY and CDR2 SVGAGI come from the germline V gene (reference sequence). CDR3 protein: CASSRTGWNTEAFF. The CDR3, as DNA: TGTGCCAGCAGTAGGACAGGGTGGAACACTGAAGCTTTCTTT.

This chain uses TRBV11-2 with TRBJ1-4, with TRBD1 matching over 10 bases. The germline gives CDR1 SGHAT, CDR2 FQNNGV. Trimming removed 5 bases from V and 10 bases from J; junction bases left unmatched: 10. The CDR3 runs 15 residues. The CDR3 DNA reads TGTGCCAGCAGCGAGACCGGGACAGGGGAAGGAAAACTGTTTTTT. Encoded protein: CASSETGTGEGKLFF.